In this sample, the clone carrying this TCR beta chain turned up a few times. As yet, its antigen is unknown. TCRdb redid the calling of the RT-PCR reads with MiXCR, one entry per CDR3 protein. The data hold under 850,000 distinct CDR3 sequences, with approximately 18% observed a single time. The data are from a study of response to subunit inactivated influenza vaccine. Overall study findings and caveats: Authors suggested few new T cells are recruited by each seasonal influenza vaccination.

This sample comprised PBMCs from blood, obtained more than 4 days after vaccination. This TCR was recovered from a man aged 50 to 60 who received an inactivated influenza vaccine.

DNA for the CDR3: TGTGCCAGCAGCTTAGTAGCGGGAGATGTAACAGATACGCAGTATTTT. This codes for CASSLVAGDVTDTQYF. The rearrangement uses TRBV7-3 and TRBJ2-3; 9 nucleotides line up with TRBD2. The V and J ends lost 2 bases and 3 bases, in that order; junction bases with no gene match: 6. CDR3 length equals 16 residues. In germline, CDR1 is SGHTA, CDR2 FQGTGA. The variable domain in full, with the rest retrieved from reference TRBV7-3 and TRBJ2-3, is GAGVSQTPSNKVTEKGKYVELRCDPISGHTALYWYRQSLGQGPEFLIYFQGTGAADDSGLPNDRFFAVRPEGSVSTLKIQRTERGDSAVYLCASSLVAGDVTDTQYFGPGTRLTVL.